A single sample is the source of the 21 T cell receptor beta chains below, sequenced in a study of molecular identifiers for immune sequencing clone quantification. TCRdb independently ran MiXCR on the PCR reads; one entry per CDR3 protein. Of under 800,000 distinct CDR3 sequences listed, less than 30% are singletons. Source material: naive CD8+ T cells from blood, with Jurkat cell RNA spiked in. Subset here: FACS-sorted CD8+CD4-CCR7+CD45RA+ naive T cells. The source is a human donor in good health. Some libraries in this study had Jurkat cell RNA spiked in.

The gene calls are TRBV6-6 and TRBJ1-5; 9 bases map to TRBD1. The CDR3 extends over 16 amino acids. CDR1 and CDR2 (germline): MNHNY, SVGAGI (reference sequence). With V trimmed by 0 bases and J by 4 bases, 4 bases remained unmatched. The CDR3 bases are TGTGCCAGCAGTTACTCGGAGACAGGGGGGAATCAGCCCCAGCATTTT. This encodes CASSYSETGGNQPQHF.

In its sample, this clonotype was seen a few times. The genes are TRBV18 and TRBJ1-5; 7 nucleotides align to TRBD1. There are 14 residues in the CDR3. The V gene's germline CDR1 is KGHSH and CDR2 LQKENI. With 3 bases clipped from V and 5 bases from J, the junction kept 4 bases outside the gene matches. The CDR3 coding sequence is TGTGCCAGCTCACCCGAAGGGGGCCATCAGCCCCAGCATTTT. This sequence encodes CASSPEGGHQPQHF.

In the case of this clonotype: This may arise from a read error, as a much more abundant clone is one base away. The chain has TRBV28 and TRBJ1-1; perhaps TRBD1 as D (5 bases). This CDR3 spans 11 amino acids. Germline assignment: CDR1 MDHEN and CDR2 SYDVKM. Trimming took 4 bases from V and 8 from J, leaving 8 bases between them. The CDR3 DNA sequence: TGTGCCAGCAGTTCGAACAGGGAAGCTTTCTTT. It is translated as CASSSNREAFF. Filled out from reference TRBV28 and TRBJ1-1, the complete variable domain reads DVKVTQSSRYLVKRTGEKVFLECVQDMDHENMFWYRQDPGLGLRLIYFSYDVKMKEKGDIPEGYSVSREKKERFSLILESASTNQTSMYLCASSSNREAFFGQGTRLTVV.

J is TRBJ2-7 and V is TRBV6-2 or TRBV6-3; 7 bases are a match to TRBD1. The CDR3 is 14 residues long. CDR1 is MNHEY, CDR2 SVGEGT, per germline. With V trimmed by 5 bases and J by 6 bases, 10 bases remained unmatched. The CDR3 sequence is CASSAGQAYGEQYF. The CDR3 DNA is TGTGCCAGCAGTGCTGGACAGGCCTACGGCGAGCAGTACTTC.

At least ten counts were recorded for this clonotype. This chain connects TRBV5-1 to TRBJ2-3; 9 bases are shared with TRBD2. V shed 6 bases and J 4 bases; nucleotides not matched to a gene: 12. Germline V gene sequence: CDR1 SGHRS, CDR2 YFSETQ. The CDR3 totals 16 residues. CDR3 region: CASKLEAGGSPDTQYF. The CDR3 DNA is TGCGCCAGCAAATTGGAAGCGGGAGGTTCCCCAGATACGCAGTATTTT.

The chain uses TRBV3-1 and TRBJ2-7, with 8 bases fitting TRBD1. Per the germline V gene, CDR1 is LGHDT and CDR2 is YNNKEL (reference sequence). CDR3 size: 15 residues. With 1 base clipped from V and 6 bases from J, the junction kept 8 bases outside the gene matches. This CDR3 reads CASSQGQGIIVEQYF. The DNA for the CDR3 is TGTGCCAGCAGCCAAGGACAGGGGATCATAGTCGAGCAGTACTTC.

This clonotype was counted many times. The chain joins TRBV29-1 to TRBJ2-7; D remains unclear. Germline V gene data show CDR1 as SQVTM and CDR2 as ANQGSEA. The CDR3 is 13 residues long. V gave up 4 bases and J gave up 0 bases, with 10 bases separating them. The DNA of the CDR3 is TGCAGCGTTGCTGCCGGAGTCTCCTACGAGCAGTACTTC. Its translation is CSVAAGVSYEQYF.

V usage is TRBV9 and J usage is TRBJ2-6; D is perhaps TRBD1 or TRBD2 (5 bases each). Germline assignment: CDR1 SGDLS and CDR2 YYNGEE. CDR3 length equals 19 residues. V shed 3 bases and J shed 0 bases, with 19 bases lying between them. CDR3 bases: TGTGCCAGCAGCGGGGACGGATGGTCTTTTAACTCTGGGGCCAACGTCCTGACTTTC. Its translation: CASSGDGWSFNSGANVLTF.

This clonotype was detected only a few times. The chain carries TRBV12-3 or TRBV12-4 and TRBJ2-7; 8 bases agree with TRBD1. The ends lost 3 bases at V and 2 bases at J; junction bases unmatched: 6. This CDR3 spans 15 amino acids. The CDR3: CASSFSPQGAYEQYF. The CDR3 region has the DNA TGTGCCAGCAGTTTTTCGCCACAGGGGGCCTACGAGCAGTACTTC.

The chain is built from TRBV9 and TRBJ2-3; 16 bases fit TRBD2. CDR1 SGDLS and CDR2 YYNGEE come from the germline V gene. The CDR3 consists of 17 residues. The V and J ends lost 4 bases and 4 bases, in that order; junction bases with no gene match: 6. The CDR3 DNA reads as TGTGCCAGCAGCCCTAAAGGGACTAGCGGGAGGGCAGATACGCAGTATTTT. This translates into CASSPKGTSGRADTQYF.

This clonotype has a count of ten or more. This rearrangement joins TRBV14 to TRBJ1-3; no reliable D call. The CDR3 totals 16 residues. Trimming cost V 4 bases and J 0 bases, with 13 bases left between them. The germline gives CDR1 SGHDN, CDR2 FVKESK. The CDR3 DNA sequence: TGTGCCAGCAGCCGAGACCAGATTCGCTCTGGAAACACCATATATTTT. It yields the protein CASSRDQIRSGNTIYF.

This clonotype was picked up a small number of times. The chain combines TRBV4-2 with TRBJ2-7; 13 bases align to TRBD2. Germline V gene sequence: CDR1 LGHNA, CDR2 YNFKEQ. This CDR3 region has 16 residues. With V trimmed by 2 bases and J by 4 bases, 5 bases remained unmatched. CDR3 region: CASSQWTSGSGYEQYF. CDR3 in DNA: TGTGCCAGCAGCCAATGGACTAGCGGGAGTGGTTACGAGCAGTACTTC.

The rearrangement uses TRBV11-2 and TRBJ2-5, with D perhaps TRBD1 or TRBD2 (5 bases each). In germline, CDR1 is SGHAT, CDR2 FQNNGV. Trimming left V 5 bases short and J 2 bases short, with 9 bases between. The CDR3 totals 13 residues. CDR3 in amino acids: CASSGWGQETQYF. In DNA, the CDR3 is TGTGCCAGCAGCGGGTGGGGGCAAGAGACCCAGTACTTC.

This clonotype was counted ten times or more. The chain links TRBV12-3 or TRBV12-4 to TRBJ2-1; 13 bases are a match to TRBD2. Unmatched junction bases numbered 2, after V lost 5 bases and J lost 13 bases. The CDR3 totals 12 residues. CDR3 protein: CASSTSGRAQFF. CDR3 nucleotide sequence: TGTGCCAGCAGTACTAGCGGGAGGGCCCAGTTCTTC.

The gene calls are TRBV20-1 and TRBJ2-3, with D perhaps matching TRBD2 (6 bases). The V end was cut by 0 bases, the J end by 0 bases, with 19 bases between. The CDR3 contains 18 residues. Germline V lookup: CDR1 DFQATT, CDR2 SNEGSKA (reference sequence). The CDR3 bases are TGCAGTGCTAGAGATTTCCCCCCCGGGACTTATAGCACAGATACGCAGTATTTT. Amino acid sequence: CSARDFPPGTYSTDTQYF.

This clonotype was observed a few times. The chain joins TRBV6-5 to TRBJ2-4; D perhaps matches TRBD1 (7 bases). The CDR3 totals 15 residues. Germline-derived CDR1 and CDR2 are MNHEY and SVGAGI. The germline V and J ends were trimmed by 6 bases and 2 bases, with 14 bases remaining between them. CDR3 residues: CASRSRGASKNIQYF. The CDR3 bases are TGTGCCAGCAGATCCAGGGGGGCATCCAAAAACATTCAGTACTTC.

This clonotype was seen a few times. The chain couples TRBV6-2 or TRBV6-3 to TRBJ2-2; D ambiguous. CDR3 length: 14 amino acids. V was shortened by 0 bases and J by 4 bases, with 6 bases between the two germline ends. Looked up from germline, CDR1 is MNHEY and CDR2 is SVGEGT. The CDR3 protein is CASSYSRSTGELFF. The CDR3 DNA reads as TGTGCCAGCAGTTACTCGCGTTCCACCGGGGAGCTGTTTTTT.

With regard to this clonotype: At one boundary the junction diverges from the germline segment, which might be a read error. The J gene is TRBJ2-2, the V gene TRBV9; D might be TRBD2 (5 bases). This CDR3 has 11 residues. Germline V gene lookup returns CDR1 SGDLS and CDR2 YYNGEE. The CDR3 DNA follows: TGTGCCAGCAGGAACACCGGGAAGCTGTTTTTT. Protein sequence: CASRNTGKLFF.

This clonotype appeared many times. CDR3 nucleotides: TGTGCCAGCAGCTTAGCACCGTTCACAGATACGCAGTATTTT. Its translation is CASSLAPFTDTQYF. This rearrangement joins TRBV7-2 to TRBJ2-3; D unclear. CDR3 length equals 14 residues. Germline V gives CDR1 SGHTA, CDR2 FQGNSA. Between the trimmed V and J ends, which lost 0 bases and 2 bases, there was a span of 6 bases.

This clonotype has at least ten counts. The gene calls are TRBV6-6 and TRBJ1-5; D may be TRBD1 (5 bases). The CDR3 loop spans 14 amino acids. Per the germline V gene, CDR1 is MNHNY and CDR2 is SVGAGI (reference sequence). The V and J ends lost 4 bases and 5 bases respectively, with 12 bases between them. This CDR3 is CASSFLGHDQPQHF. In nucleotides, the CDR3 is TGTGCCAGCAGTTTCCTCGGACACGATCAGCCCCAGCATTTT.

Concerning this clonotype: Just one base apart from a much larger clone, this may be a read error. Likely a read error: the CDR3 ends without its conserved phenylalanine or tryptophan. The genes are TRBV7-9 and TRBJ1-1; D call uncertain. V lost 1 base to trimming and J lost 7 bases, with 16 bases between them. The CDR3 covers 15 residues. In germline, CDR1 is SEHNR, CDR2 FQNEAQ (reference sequence). Here the CDR3 reads CASSLVSGRDGEAFY. CDR3 sequence (DNA): TGTGCCAGCAGCTTAGTCTCAGGAAGAGACGGTGAAGCTTTCTAT.